Below are 24 T cell receptor beta chains sequenced from a single sample in a study of blood T cell repertoires in COVID-19. Profiled with immunoSEQ multiplex PCR; TCRdb holds only in-frame clones, not every one. Of 300,000 or so clones listed, more than 75% are singletons. The sequencing input was peripheral blood. All receptors come from a man over 45 with active or convalescent COVID-19.

The chain carries TRBV2 and TRBJ1-5; no firm D call. This CDR3 region has 16 residues. Between the trimmed V and J ends, which lost 1 base and 0 bases, there was a span of 10 bases. Germline V CDR1 and CDR2: SNHLY, FYNNEI. Here the CDR3 DNA reads TGTGCCAGCAGTGAAGGCGTTCACTATAGCAATCAGCCCCAGCATTTT. It specifies CASSEGVHYSNQPQHF.

This chain uses TRBV28 with TRBJ2-7; 8 bases are shared with TRBD1. With V trimmed by 6 bases and J by 4 bases, 14 bases remained unmatched. The germline gives CDR1 MDHEN, CDR2 SYDVKM. The CDR3 runs 16 residues. The CDR3 loop reads CASRSPLTGEWYEQYF. The CDR3 DNA is TGTGCCAGCAGATCTCCGTTGACAGGGGAATGGTACGAGCAGTACTTC.

The chain joins TRBV18 to TRBJ1-1; the D gene is possibly TRBD1 (6 bases). The V gene's germline CDR1 is KGHSH and CDR2 LQKENI. CDR3 size: 13 residues. The V and J ends lost 5 bases and 1 base respectively, with 8 bases between them. As DNA, the CDR3 is TGTGCCAGCTCAGAACAGGGGAACACTGAAGCTTTCTTT. Encoded protein: CASSEQGNTEAFF.

This clone was counted a few times. V is TRBV6-2 or TRBV6-3 and J is TRBJ2-7; TRBD2 aligns across 11 bases. The germline gives CDR1 MNHEY, CDR2 SVGEGT. J was trimmed by 2 bases and V by 6 bases; bases with no gene match: 12. The CDR3 is 17 residues long. CDR3 coding DNA: TGTGCCAGCAGCCCTACTCCGGGACTAGCGGCTGCCTACGAGCAGTACTTC. Translating gives CASSPTPGLAAAYEQYF.

This clone was counted a few times. A junction boundary mismatches the germline segment, possibly from a read error. V gene TRBV28 combines with J gene TRBJ1-1; a weak D match, TRBD1 (6 bases). Germline lookup yields CDR1 MDHEN and CDR2 SYDVKM. The CDR3 extends over 13 amino acids. The CDR3 is CASSLGQNIEAFF. Here the CDR3 DNA reads TGTGCCAGCAGCTTGGGACAAAACATTGAAGCTTTCTTT. Drawing the rest from reference TRBV28 and TRBJ1-1, the complete variable domain is DVKVTQSSRYLVKRTGEKVFLECVQDMDHENMFWYRQDPGLGLRLIYFSYDVKMKEKGDIPEGYSVSREKKERFSLILESASTNQTSMYLCASSLGQNIEAFFGQGTRLTVV.

This clone was observed a single time. The V and J genes are TRBV6-5 and TRBJ2-5; 12 nucleotides match TRBD1. V gave up 2 bases and J gave up 4 bases; unmatched junction bases: 2. This CDR3 comprises 15 residues. Germline CDR1 and CDR2: MNHEY and SVGAGI. DNA of the CDR3: TGTGCCAGCAGTTACGGGACAGGGGGCGCAGAGACCCAGTACTTC. Translated, it gives CASSYGTGGAETQYF.

The chain employs TRBV28 and TRBJ2-2; 7 bases match TRBD1. V gave up 4 bases and J gave up 7 bases; unmatched junction bases: 6. The V gene's germline CDR1 is MDHEN and CDR2 SYDVKM. This CDR3 is 14 amino acids long. CDR3 region: CASSSQGIGGELFF. The CDR3 coding sequence is TGTGCCAGCAGTTCACAGGGGATTGGCGGGGAGCTGTTTTTT. The variable domain in full, with the rest retrieved from reference TRBV28 and TRBJ2-2, is DVKVTQSSRYLVKRTGEKVFLECVQDMDHENMFWYRQDPGLGLRLIYFSYDVKMKEKGDIPEGYSVSREKKERFSLILESASTNQTSMYLCASSSQGIGGELFFGEGSRLTVL.

This clone was observed a single time. The rearrangement links TRBV5-1 to TRBJ1-1, with 8 bases matching TRBD1. The J segment lost 0 bases and the V segment lost 0 bases, leaving 4 bases of the junction unmatched. The CDR3 has 16 residues. Looked up from germline, CDR1 is SGHRS and CDR2 is YFSETQ. The CDR3 coding sequence is TGCGCCAGCAGCTTGGAGGGCAGGGGGCTGAACACTGAAGCTTTCTTT. The encoded protein is CASSLEGRGLNTEAFF.

The chain recombines TRBV18 with TRBJ1-1; D call uncertain. The germline V and J ends were trimmed by 6 bases and 7 bases, with 24 bases remaining between them. Germline CDR1 and CDR2: KGHSH and LQKENI. The CDR3 length is 16 residues. The CDR3 sequence is CASSRVARSVGFEAFF. The CDR3 nucleotides are TGTGCCAGCTCCCGGGTCGCCAGATCTGTCGGTTTTGAAGCTTTCTTT.

The genes are TRBV6-4 and TRBJ1-6; unclear D gene. The CDR3 extends over 12 amino acids. Deletions cut 2 bases from V and 13 bases from J, with 9 bases between. The V gene's germline CDR1 is MRHNA and CDR2 SNTAGT. The CDR3 DNA reads as TGTGCCAGCAGTGACCCCCCCGTGCCCCTCCACTTT. This translates into CASSDPPVPLHF.

This clone came up once. For the CDR3, the DNA is TGTGCCAGCAGCTTGGGGACAGTCAATCAGCCCCAGCATTTT. Translating it yields CASSLGTVNQPQHF. The J gene is TRBJ1-5, the V gene TRBV5-6; the D gene is possibly TRBD1 (6 bases). Germline loops: CDR1 SGHDT, CDR2 YYEEEE. This CDR3 spans 14 amino acids. Trimming cost V 0 bases and J 3 bases, with 7 bases left between them.

Here the CDR3 DNA reads TGTGCCAGTAGGACGACAGGGATCAATCAGCCCCAGCATTTT. It translates to CASRTTGINQPQHF. The chain has TRBV19 and TRBJ1-5, with 7 bases fitting TRBD1. From germline, CDR1 is LNHDA and CDR2 SQIVND (reference sequence). Unmatched junction bases numbered 5, after V lost 6 bases and J lost 3 bases. The CDR3 length is 14 residues.

The chain employs TRBV19 and TRBJ2-7; D gene uncertain. The length of the CDR3 is 13 residues. CDR1 and CDR2 (germline): LNHDA, SQIVND (reference sequence). Between the trimmed V and J ends, which lost 0 bases and 4 bases, there was a span of 7 bases. In nucleotides, the CDR3 is TGTGCCAGTAGTATAGATCTCCCTTACGAGCAGTACTTC. Protein: CASSIDLPYEQYF.

The V and J genes are TRBV21-1 and TRBJ1-5; the table assigns TRBD1, which was not confirmed against the DNA. TRBV21-1 is tagged as a pseudogene. The CDR3 runs to 17 residues. The CDR3 DNA is TGTGCCAGCAGCAAAGGGAGGGACAGGGTATCGTATCAGCCCCAGCATTTT. Encoded protein: CASSKGRDRVSYQPQHF.

The V and J genes are TRBV18 and TRBJ2-7; D gene uncertain. Germline lookup yields CDR1 KGHSH and CDR2 LQKENI. The ends were cut back, 1 base at V and 5 bases at J, with 9 bases in the middle. This CDR3 is 13 amino acids long. CDR3 nucleotide sequence: TGTGCCAGCTCACCACGCAGGTCTCACGAGCAGTACTTC. Its protein is CASSPRRSHEQYF.

The chain links TRBV28 to TRBJ1-4; D uncertain. Trimming pared 7 bases from V and 5 bases from J, leaving 8 bases between. CDR1 and CDR2 from the germline V gene are MDHEN and SYDVKM. This CDR3 is 12 amino acids long. In DNA, the CDR3 is TGTGCCAGCATTGGAGGGAATGAAAAACTGTTTTTT. This sequence encodes CASIGGNEKLFF.

CDR3 sequence reads: CASKSTGKGDQPQHF. The CDR3, as DNA: TGTGCCAGTAAATCGACAGGGAAGGGGGATCAGCCCCAGCATTTT. The chain links TRBV19 to TRBJ1-5; 7 positions agree with TRBD1. Germline assignment: CDR1 LNHDA and CDR2 SQIVND (reference sequence). The CDR3 sequence is 15 residues long. After removal of 7 bases from V and 5 bases from J, the junction contained 11 bases not matched to a gene. Full variable domain (missing parts from reference TRBV19 and TRBJ1-5): DGGITQSPKYLFRKEGQNVTLSCEQNLNHDAMYWYRQDPGQGLRLIYYSQIVNDFQKGDIAEGYSVSREKKESFPLTVTSAQKNPTAFYLCASKSTGKGDQPQHFGDGTRLSIL.

This chain uses TRBV5-1 with TRBJ2-2; 9 nucleotides align to TRBD1. In germline, CDR1 is SGHRS, CDR2 YFSETQ. After removal of 7 bases from V and 6 bases from J, the junction contained 13 bases not matched to a gene. The CDR3 runs to 16 residues. The CDR3 sequence is CASFPFPGQGSGELFF. The CDR3 bases are TGCGCCAGCTTCCCTTTCCCGGGACAGGGATCCGGGGAGCTGTTTTTT.

The CDR3 here is CASSVGSGEAVETQYF. CDR3 DNA sequence: TGTGCCAGCAGCGTAGGAAGCGGGGAAGCTGTGGAGACCCAGTACTTC. V is TRBV9 and J is TRBJ2-5; 7 bases are shared with TRBD2. The CDR3 contains 16 residues. Germline CDR1 and CDR2: SGDLS and YYNGEE. Unmatched junction bases numbered 10, after V lost 0 bases and J lost 5 bases.

V and J are TRBV24-1 and TRBJ2-7; D is ambiguous. V shed 0 bases and J shed 2 bases, with 10 bases lying between them. CDR1 is KGHDR, CDR2 SFDVKD, per germline. This CDR3 contains 15 residues. CDR3 amino acids: CATSDLQAPAYEQYF. The CDR3 bases are TGTGCCACCAGTGATTTGCAGGCGCCTGCCTACGAGCAGTACTTC.

V is TRBV24-1 and J is TRBJ1-5, with 8 nucleotides matching TRBD1. CDR3 size: 17 residues. V lost 4 bases, J lost 4 bases, and 11 bases stayed unmatched. Germline CDR1 reads KGHDR; CDR2 reads SFDVKD. The CDR3 bases are TGTGCCACCAGTGACAAAGGGGGGACAGGCCCTAATCAGCCCCAGCATTTT. Translation gives CATSDKGGTGPNQPQHF.

V usage is TRBV28 and J usage is TRBJ2-5; D gene ambiguous. V lost 3 bases and J lost 5, with 13 bases in between. The germline V gene has CDR1 MDHEN and CDR2 SYDVKM. The CDR3 extends over 14 amino acids. The CDR3 bases are TGTGCCAGCAGTTTCCCGCCTCTATCCGAGACCCAGTACTTC. Amino acid sequence: CASSFPPLSETQYF.

The chain has TRBV5-1 and TRBJ1-5; no clear D gene. V was trimmed by 0 bases and J by 5 bases, leaving 9 bases between them. There are 14 residues in the CDR3. From germline, CDR1 is SGHRS and CDR2 YFSETQ. CDR3 nucleotide sequence: TGCGCCAGCAGCTTGGATGGAGGCGATCAGCCCCAGCATTTT. Encoded protein: CASSLDGGDQPQHF.

This clone was seen just once. The chain has TRBV27 and TRBJ2-1, with D possibly being TRBD2 (7 bases). The CDR3 contains 13 residues. V lost 6 bases and J lost 4, with 10 bases in between. CDR1 is MNHEY, CDR2 SMNVEV, per germline (reference sequence). CDR3 residues: CASRRGHYNEQFF. The CDR3, as DNA: TGTGCCAGCAGGCGGGGGCATTACAATGAGCAGTTCTTC.